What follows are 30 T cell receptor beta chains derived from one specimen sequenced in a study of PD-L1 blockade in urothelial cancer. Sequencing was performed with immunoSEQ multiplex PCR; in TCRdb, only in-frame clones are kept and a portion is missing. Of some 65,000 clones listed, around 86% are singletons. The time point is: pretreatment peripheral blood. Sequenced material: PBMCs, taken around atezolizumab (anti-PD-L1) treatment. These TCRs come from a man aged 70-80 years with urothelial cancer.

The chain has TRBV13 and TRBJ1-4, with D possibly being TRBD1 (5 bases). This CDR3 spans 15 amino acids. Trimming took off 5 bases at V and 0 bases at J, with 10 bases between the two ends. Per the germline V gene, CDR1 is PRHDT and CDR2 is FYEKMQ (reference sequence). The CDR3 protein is CASSLGPATNEKLFF. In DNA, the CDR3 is TGTGCCAGCAGCCTGGGGCCAGCAACTAATGAAAAACTGTTTTTT.

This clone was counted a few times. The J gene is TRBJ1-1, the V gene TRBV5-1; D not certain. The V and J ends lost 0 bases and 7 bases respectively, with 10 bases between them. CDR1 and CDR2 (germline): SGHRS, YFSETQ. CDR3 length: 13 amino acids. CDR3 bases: TGCGCCAGCAGCTTGGATACCCAGAATGAAGCTTTCTTT. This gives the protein CASSLDTQNEAFF. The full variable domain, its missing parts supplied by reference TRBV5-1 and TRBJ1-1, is KAGVTQTPRYLIKTRGQQVTLSCSPISGHRSVSWYQQTPGQGLQFLFEYFSETQRNKGNFPGRFSGRQFSNSRSEMNVSTLELGDSALYLCASSLDTQNEAFFGQGTRLTVV.

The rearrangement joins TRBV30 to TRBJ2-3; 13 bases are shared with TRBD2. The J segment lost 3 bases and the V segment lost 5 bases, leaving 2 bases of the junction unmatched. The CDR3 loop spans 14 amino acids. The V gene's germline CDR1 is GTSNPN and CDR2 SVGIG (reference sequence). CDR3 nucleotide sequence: TGTGCCTGGGGACTAGCGGGAGAAACAGATACGCAGTATTTT. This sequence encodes CAWGLAGETDTQYF.

The CDR3 sequence is CASSTTGNNQETQYF. CDR3 in DNA: TGTGCCAGTAGTACGACAGGCAATAACCAAGAGACCCAGTACTTC. The chain employs TRBV19 and TRBJ2-5; D is perhaps TRBD1 (6 bases). This CDR3 has 15 residues. In germline, CDR1 is LNHDA, CDR2 SQIVND (reference sequence). V lost 4 bases and J lost 0, with 12 bases in between.

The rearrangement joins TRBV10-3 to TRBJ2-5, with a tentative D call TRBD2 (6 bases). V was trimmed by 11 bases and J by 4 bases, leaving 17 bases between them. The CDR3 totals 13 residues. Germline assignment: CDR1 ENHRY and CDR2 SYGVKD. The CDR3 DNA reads TGTGCCGCTCGTGGCGGCGGGGTAGAGACCCAGTACTTC. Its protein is CAARGGGVETQYF.

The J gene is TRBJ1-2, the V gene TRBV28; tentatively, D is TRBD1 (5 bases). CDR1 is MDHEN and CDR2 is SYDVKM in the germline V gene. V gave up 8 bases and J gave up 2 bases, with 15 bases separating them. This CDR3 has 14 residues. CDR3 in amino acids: CASLRWGENYGYTF. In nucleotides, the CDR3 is TGTGCCAGCCTCCGGTGGGGGGAGAACTATGGCTACACCTTC.

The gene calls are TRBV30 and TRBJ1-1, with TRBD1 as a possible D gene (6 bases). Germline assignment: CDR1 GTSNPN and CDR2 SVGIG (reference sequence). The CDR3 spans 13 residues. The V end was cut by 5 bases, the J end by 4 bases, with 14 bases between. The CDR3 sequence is CAWHREIFTEAFF. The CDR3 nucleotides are TGTGCCTGGCACAGGGAGATATTCACTGAAGCTTTCTTT.

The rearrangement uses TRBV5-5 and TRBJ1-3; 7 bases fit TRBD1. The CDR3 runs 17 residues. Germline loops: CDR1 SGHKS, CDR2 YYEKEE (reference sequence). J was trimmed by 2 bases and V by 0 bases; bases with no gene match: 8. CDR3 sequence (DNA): TGTGCCAGCAGCTTGGCCATACAGGGGTCGGCTGGAAACACCATATATTTT. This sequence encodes CASSLAIQGSAGNTIYF.

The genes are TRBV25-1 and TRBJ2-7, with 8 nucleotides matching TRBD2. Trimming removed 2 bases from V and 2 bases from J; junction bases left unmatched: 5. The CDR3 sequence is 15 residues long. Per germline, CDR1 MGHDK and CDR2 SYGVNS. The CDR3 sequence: CASSEASGSTYEQYF. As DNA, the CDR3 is TGTGCCAGCAGTGAAGCTAGCGGGTCGACCTACGAGCAGTACTTC.

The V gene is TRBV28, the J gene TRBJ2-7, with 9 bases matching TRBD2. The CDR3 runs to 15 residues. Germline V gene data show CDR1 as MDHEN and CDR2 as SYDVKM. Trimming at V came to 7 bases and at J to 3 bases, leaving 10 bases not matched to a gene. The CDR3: CASNSRTSAYYEQYF. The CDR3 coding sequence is TGTGCCAGCAACTCCCGGACTAGCGCCTACTACGAGCAGTACTTC.

Here the CDR3 reads CASSSGRLASGTNEQFF. For the CDR3, the DNA is TGCGCCAGCAGCTCGGGGCGGCTAGCCTCAGGGACAAATGAGCAGTTCTTC. The chain combines TRBV5-1 with TRBJ2-1, with D tentatively TRBD1 (6 bases). Trimming took off 3 bases at V and 7 bases at J, with 23 bases between the two ends. Germline loops: CDR1 SGHRS, CDR2 YFSETQ. This CDR3 is 17 amino acids long.

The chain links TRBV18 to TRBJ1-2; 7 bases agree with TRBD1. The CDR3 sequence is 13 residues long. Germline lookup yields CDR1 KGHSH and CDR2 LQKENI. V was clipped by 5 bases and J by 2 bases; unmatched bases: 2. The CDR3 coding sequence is TGTGCCAGCTCAGACAGGGCAAACTATGGCTACACCTTC. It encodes CASSDRANYGYTF.

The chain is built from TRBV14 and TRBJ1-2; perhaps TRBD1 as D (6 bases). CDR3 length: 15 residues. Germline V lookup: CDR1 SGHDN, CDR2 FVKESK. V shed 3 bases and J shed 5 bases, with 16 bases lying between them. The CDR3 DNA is TGTGCCAGCAGCCACGGACAGCCGGGCAATTATGGCTACACCTTC. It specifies CASSHGQPGNYGYTF.

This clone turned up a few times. CDR3 residues: CASSLGDSKETQYF. CDR3 DNA sequence: TGTGCCAGCAGTTTAGGGGACAGCAAAGAGACCCAGTACTTC. The chain uses TRBV28 and TRBJ2-5; 7 bases are a match to TRBD1. The CDR3 contains 14 residues. Germline lookup yields CDR1 MDHEN and CDR2 SYDVKM. J lost 3 bases, V lost 2 bases, and 3 bases had no gene match.

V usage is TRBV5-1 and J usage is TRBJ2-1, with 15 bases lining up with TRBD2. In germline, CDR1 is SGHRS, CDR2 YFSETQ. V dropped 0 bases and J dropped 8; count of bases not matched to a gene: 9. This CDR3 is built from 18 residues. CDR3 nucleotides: TGCGCCAGCAGCTTGGGAGGACTAGCGGGAGGGCGTGGGGATGAGCAGTTCTTC. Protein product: CASSLGGLAGGRGDEQFF.

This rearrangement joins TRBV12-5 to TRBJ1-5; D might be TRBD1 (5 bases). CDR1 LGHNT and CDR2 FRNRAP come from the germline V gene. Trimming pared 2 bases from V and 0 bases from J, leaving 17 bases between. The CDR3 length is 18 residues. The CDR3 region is CASGLTLIRGNSNQPQHF. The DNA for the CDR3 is TGTGCTAGTGGTTTGACCTTAATTAGGGGTAATAGCAATCAGCCCCAGCATTTT. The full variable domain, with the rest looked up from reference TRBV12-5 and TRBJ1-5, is DARVTQTPRHKVTEMGQEVTMRCQPILGHNTVFWYRQTMMQGLELLAYFRNRAPLDDSGMPKDRFSAEMPDATLATLKIQPSEPRDSAVYFCASGLTLIRGNSNQPQHFGDGTRLSIL.

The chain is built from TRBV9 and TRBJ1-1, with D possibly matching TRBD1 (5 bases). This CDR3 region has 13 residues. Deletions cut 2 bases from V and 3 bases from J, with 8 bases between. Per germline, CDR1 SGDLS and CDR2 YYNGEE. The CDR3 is CASSVDSYTEAFF. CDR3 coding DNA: TGTGCCAGCAGCGTCGACAGCTACACTGAAGCTTTCTTT.

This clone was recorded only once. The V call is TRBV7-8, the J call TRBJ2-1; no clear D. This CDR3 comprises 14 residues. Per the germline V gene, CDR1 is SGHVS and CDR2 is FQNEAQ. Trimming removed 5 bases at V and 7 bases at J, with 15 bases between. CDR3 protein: CASSPGGFLNEQFF. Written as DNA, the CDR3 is TGTGCCAGCAGCCCGGGTGGCTTCCTGAATGAGCAGTTCTTC.

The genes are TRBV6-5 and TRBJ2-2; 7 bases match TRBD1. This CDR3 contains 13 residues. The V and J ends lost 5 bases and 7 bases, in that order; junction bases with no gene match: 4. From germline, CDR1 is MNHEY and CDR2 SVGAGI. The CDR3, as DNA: TGTGCCAGCAGTAGAAGGGACAGCGGGGAGCTGTTTTTT. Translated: CASSRRDSGELFF.

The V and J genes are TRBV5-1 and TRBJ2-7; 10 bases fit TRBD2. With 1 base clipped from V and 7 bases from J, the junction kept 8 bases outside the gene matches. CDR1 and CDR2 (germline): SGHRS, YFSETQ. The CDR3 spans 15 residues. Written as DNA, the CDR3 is TGCGCCAGCAGCTTGAGTTTAGCGGGAGGTCGTGAGCAGTACTTC. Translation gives CASSLSLAGGREQYF.

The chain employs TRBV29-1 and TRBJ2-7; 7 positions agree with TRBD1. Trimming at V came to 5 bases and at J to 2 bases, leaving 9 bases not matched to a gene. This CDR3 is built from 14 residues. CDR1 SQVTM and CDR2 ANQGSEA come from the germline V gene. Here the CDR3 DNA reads TGCAGCGTTTCAATGCGGACAGGAACCTACGAGCAGTACTTC. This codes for CSVSMRTGTYEQYF.

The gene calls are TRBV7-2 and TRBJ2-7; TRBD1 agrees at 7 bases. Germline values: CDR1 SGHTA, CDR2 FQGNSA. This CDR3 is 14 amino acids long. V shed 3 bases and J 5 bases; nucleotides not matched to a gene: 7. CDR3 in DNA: TGTGCCAGCAGCTTTTCGACAGGGTATAACGAGCAGTACTTC. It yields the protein CASSFSTGYNEQYF.

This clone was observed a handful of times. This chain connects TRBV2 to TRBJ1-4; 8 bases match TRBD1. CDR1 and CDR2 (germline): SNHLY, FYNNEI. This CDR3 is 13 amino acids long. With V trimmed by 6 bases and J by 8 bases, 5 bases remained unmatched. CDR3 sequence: CASSRGLDEKLFF. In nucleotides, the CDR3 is TGTGCCAGCAGCAGGGGGCTAGACGAAAAACTGTTTTTT.

CDR3 DNA sequence: TGTGCCAGCAGTGAATTCGGTGAAGCTTTCTTT. Amino acid sequence: CASSEFGEAFF. V is TRBV25-1 and J is TRBJ1-1; no definite D call. This CDR3 contains 11 residues. Germline V gene data show CDR1 as MGHDK and CDR2 as SYGVNS. V was shortened by 1 base and J by 7 bases, with 4 bases between the two germline ends.

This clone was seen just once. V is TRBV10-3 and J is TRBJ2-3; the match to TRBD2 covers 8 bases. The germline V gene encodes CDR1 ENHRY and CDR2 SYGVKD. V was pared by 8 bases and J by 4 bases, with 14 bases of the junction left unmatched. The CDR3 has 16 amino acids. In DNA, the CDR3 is TGTGCCATCCGGGGGGGCGGCGGGGTCGAGGCAGATACGCAGTATTTT. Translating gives CAIRGGGGVEADTQYF.

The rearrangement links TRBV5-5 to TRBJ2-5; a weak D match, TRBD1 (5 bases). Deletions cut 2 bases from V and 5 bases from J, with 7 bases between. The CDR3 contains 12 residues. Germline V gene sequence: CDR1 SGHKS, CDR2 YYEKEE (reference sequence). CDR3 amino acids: CASSLPGETQYF. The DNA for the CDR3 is TGTGCCAGCAGCTTACCAGGGGAGACCCAGTACTTC. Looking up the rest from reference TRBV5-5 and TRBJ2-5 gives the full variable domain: DAGVTQSPTHLIKTRGQQVTLRCSPISGHKSVSWYQQVLGQGPQFIFQYYEKEERGRGNFPDRFSARQFPNYSSELNVNALLLGDSALYLCASSLPGETQYFGPGTRLLVL.

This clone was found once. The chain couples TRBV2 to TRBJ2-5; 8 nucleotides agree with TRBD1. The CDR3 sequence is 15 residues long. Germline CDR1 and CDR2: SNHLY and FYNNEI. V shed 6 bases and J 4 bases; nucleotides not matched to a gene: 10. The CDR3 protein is CASSAAGQGGETQYF. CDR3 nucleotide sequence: TGTGCCAGCAGCGCCGCCGGACAGGGTGGAGAGACCCAGTACTTC. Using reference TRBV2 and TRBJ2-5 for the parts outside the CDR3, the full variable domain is EPEVTQTPSHQVTQMGQEVILRCVPISNHLYFYWYRQILGQKVEFLVSFYNNEISEKSEIFDDQFSVERPDGSNFTLKIRSTKLEDSAMYFCASSAAGQGGETQYFGPGTRLLVL.

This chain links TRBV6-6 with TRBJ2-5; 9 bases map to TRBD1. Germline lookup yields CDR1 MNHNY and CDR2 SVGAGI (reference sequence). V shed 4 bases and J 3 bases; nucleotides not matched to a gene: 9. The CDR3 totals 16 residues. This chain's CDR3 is CASSSPDRGAEETQYF. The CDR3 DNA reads TGTGCCAGCAGTTCACCCGACAGGGGGGCAGAAGAGACCCAGTACTTC.

The CDR3 loop reads CASSLGTADGKLFF. The CDR3 DNA reads TGTGCCAGCAGTTTAGGGACAGCGGACGGAAAACTGTTTTTT. J is TRBJ1-4 and V is TRBV27, with 7 bases identical to TRBD1. With 2 bases clipped from V and 10 bases from J, the junction kept 7 bases outside the gene matches. CDR3 length: 14 residues. Germline CDR1 and CDR2: MNHEY and SMNVEV (reference sequence).

The CDR3 bases are TGTGCCAGCAGTGAATCAGGGGGATGGAACACTGAAGCTTTCTTT. Protein sequence: CASSESGGWNTEAFF. The chain carries TRBV25-1 and TRBJ1-1, with 7 bases fitting TRBD1. Germline V gene sequence: CDR1 MGHDK, CDR2 SYGVNS. This CDR3 is 15 amino acids long. The junction had 3 bases not matched to a gene; V was cut back by 1 base and J by 1 base.